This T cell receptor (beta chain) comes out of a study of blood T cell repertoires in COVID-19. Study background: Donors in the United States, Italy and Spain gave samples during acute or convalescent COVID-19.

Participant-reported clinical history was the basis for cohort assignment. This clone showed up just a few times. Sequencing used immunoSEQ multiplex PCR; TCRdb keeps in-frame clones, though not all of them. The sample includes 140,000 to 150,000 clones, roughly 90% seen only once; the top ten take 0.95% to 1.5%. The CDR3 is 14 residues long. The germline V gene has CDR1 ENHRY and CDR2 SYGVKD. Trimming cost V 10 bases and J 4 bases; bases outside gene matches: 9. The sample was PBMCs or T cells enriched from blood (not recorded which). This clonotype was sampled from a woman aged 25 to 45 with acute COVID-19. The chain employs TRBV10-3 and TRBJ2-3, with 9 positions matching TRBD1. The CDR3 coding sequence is TGTGCCACGTTACAGGGGGCGCTGGCAGATACGCAGTATTTT. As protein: CATLQGALADTQYF.